The entry below gives a single TCR beta chain sequence along with its context. Clones were read by immunoSEQ multiplex PCR, and TCRdb kept only the in-frame ones, dropping some. The sample shows 75,000 to 90,000 clones, less than 95% of them seen only once. The data derive from a study of blood T cell repertoires in COVID-19. Trimming left V 3 bases short and J 4 bases short, with 10 bases between. The CDR3 is made up of 13 amino acids. Germline V gives CDR1 SQVTM, CDR2 ANQGSEA. The chain uses TRBV29-1 and TRBJ2-1, with D perhaps matching TRBD2 (5 bases). The sequenced sample was peripheral blood. This receptor was obtained from a woman aged 50 to 65 in a cohort sampled during active COVID-19. The CDR3, as DNA: TGCAGCGTTGAGGGAGTAAGGTACAATGAGCAGTTCTTC. Its translation is CSVEGVRYNEQFF.